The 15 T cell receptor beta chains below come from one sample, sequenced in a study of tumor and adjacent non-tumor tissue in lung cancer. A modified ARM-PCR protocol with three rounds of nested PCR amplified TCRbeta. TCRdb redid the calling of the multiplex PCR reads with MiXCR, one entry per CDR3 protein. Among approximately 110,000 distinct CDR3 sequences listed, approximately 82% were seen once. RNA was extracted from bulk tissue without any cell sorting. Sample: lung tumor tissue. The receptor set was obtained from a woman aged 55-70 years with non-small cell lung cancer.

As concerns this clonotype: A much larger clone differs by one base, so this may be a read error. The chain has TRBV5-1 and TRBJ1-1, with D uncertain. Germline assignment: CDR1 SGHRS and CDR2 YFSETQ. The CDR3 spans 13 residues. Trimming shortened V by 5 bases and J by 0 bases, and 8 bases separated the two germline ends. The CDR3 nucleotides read TGCGCCAGCAGTCTTGTGTTGAACACTGAAGCTTTCTTT. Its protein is CASSLVLNTEAFF.

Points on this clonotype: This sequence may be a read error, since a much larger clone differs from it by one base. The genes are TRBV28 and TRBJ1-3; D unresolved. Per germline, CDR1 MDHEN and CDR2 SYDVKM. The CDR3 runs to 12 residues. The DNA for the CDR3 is TGTGCCAGCGGGGTAGCGGGGAACACCATGTATTTT. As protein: CASGVAGNTMYF.

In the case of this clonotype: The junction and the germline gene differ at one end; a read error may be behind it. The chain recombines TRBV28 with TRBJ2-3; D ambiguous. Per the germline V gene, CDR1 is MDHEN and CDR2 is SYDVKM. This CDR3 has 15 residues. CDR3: CTSSPPRRSTDTQYF. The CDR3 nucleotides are TGTACCAGCAGTCCGCCCCGCAGGAGCACAGATACGCAGTATTTT.

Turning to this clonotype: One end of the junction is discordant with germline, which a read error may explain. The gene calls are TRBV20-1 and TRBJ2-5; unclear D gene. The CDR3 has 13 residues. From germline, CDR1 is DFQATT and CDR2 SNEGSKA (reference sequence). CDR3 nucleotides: TGCAGTGCTAGAGAGACAACCCAAGATACCCTGTACTTC. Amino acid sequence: CSARETTQDTLYF.

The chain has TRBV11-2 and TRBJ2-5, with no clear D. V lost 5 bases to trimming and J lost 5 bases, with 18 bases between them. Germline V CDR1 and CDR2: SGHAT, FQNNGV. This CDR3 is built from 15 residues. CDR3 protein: CASSPLTPPGETQYF. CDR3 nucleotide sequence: TGTGCCAGCAGCCCCCTGACCCCCCCTGGTGAGACCCAGTACTTC.

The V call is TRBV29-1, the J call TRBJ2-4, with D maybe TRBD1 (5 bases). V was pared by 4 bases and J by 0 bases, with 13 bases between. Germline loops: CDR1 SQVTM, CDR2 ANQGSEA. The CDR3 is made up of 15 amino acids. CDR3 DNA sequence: TGCAGCGTTGTTGGGGCATTTCTAGCCAAAAACATTCAGTACTTC. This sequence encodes CSVVGAFLAKNIQYF.

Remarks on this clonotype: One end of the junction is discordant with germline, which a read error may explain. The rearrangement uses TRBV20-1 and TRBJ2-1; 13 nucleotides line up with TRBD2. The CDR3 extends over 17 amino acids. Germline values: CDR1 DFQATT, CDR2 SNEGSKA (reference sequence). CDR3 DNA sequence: TGCAATGCCCCTGATGCCACGAGGACTAGCGGGAGAGGCGAGCATTTCTTC. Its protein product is CNAPDATRTSGRGEHFF.

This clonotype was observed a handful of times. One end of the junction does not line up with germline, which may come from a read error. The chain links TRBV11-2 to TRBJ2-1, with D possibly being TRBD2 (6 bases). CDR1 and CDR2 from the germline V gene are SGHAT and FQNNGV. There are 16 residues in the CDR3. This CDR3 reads CTSSNRILAAYNEQFF. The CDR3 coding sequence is TGTACCAGCAGTAACCGTATACTAGCTGCTTACAATGAGCAGTTCTTC. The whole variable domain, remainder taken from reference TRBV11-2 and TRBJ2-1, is EAGVAQSPRYKIIEKRQSVAFWCNPISGHATLYWYQQILGQGPKLLIQFQNNGVVDDSQLPKDRFSAERLKGVDSTLKIQPAKLEDSAVYLCTSSNRILAAYNEQFFGPGTRLTVL.

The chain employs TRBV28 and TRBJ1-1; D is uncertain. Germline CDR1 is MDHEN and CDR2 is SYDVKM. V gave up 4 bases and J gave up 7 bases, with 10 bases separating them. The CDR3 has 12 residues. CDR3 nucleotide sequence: TGTGCCAGCAGTTCGGACGGATTTGAAGCTTTCTTT. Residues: CASSSDGFEAFF.

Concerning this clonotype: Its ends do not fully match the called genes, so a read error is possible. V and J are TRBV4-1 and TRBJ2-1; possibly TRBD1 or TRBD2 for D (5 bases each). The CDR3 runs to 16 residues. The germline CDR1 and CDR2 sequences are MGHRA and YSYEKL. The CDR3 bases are TGCGCCAGCAGCCCGGAGGACAAGGGGCTCTACAATGAACAGTTCTTC. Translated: CASSPEDKGLYNEQFF.

This chain's CDR3 is CASSEGTGNEQYF. The CDR3 DNA reads as TGTGCCAGCAGTGAGGGGACAGGGAACGAGCAGTACTTC. The chain couples TRBV2 to TRBJ2-7; 9 bases are shared with TRBD1. Germline V gives CDR1 SNHLY, CDR2 FYNNEI. The CDR3 length is 13 residues. Losses at the gene ends were 3 bases for V and 5 bases for J; bases not matched to a gene: 2.

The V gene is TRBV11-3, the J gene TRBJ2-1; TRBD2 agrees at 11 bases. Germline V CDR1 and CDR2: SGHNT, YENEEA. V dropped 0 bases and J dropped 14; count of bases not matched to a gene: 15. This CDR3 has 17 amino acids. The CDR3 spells CASSLEITSGSHNKKFF. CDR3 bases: TGTGCCAGCAGCTTAGAGATCACTAGCGGGAGCCACAATAAGAAGTTCTTC.

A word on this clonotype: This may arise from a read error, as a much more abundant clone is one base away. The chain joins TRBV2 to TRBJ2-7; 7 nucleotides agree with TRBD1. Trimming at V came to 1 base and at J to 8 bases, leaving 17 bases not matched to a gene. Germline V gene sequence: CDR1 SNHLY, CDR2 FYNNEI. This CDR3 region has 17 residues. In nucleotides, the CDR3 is TGTGCCAGCAGTGAAGATCAGGACAGGCCTTTACGTGGCCAGCAGTACTTC. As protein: CASSEDQDRPLRGQQYF.

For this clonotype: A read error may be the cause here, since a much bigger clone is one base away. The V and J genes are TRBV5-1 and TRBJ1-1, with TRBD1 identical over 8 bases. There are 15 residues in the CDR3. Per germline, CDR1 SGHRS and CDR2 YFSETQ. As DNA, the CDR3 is TGCGCCAGCACCTTGACGGACAGGGCGGACACTGAAGCTTTCTTT. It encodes CASTLTDRADTEAFF.

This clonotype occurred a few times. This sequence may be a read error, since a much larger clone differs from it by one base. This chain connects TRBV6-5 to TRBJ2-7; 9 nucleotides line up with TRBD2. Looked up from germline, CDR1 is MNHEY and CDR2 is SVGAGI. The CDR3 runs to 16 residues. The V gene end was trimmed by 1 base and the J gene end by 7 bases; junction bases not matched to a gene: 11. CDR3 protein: CASSYYRGGGAGEQYF. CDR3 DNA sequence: TGTGCCAGCAGTTACTATAGGGGCGGGGGGGCTGGAGAGCAGTACTTC.